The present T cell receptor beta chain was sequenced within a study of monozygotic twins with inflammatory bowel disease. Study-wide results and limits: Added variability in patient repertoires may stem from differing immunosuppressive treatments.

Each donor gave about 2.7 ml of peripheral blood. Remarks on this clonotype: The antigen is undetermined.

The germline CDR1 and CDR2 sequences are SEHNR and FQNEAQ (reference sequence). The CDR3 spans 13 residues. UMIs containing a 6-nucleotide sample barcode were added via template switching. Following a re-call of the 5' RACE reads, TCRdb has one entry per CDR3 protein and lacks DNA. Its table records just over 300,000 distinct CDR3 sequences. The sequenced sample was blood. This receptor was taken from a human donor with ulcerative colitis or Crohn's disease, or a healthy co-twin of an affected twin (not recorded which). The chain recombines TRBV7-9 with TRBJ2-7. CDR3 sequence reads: CASSKEVRYEQYF.